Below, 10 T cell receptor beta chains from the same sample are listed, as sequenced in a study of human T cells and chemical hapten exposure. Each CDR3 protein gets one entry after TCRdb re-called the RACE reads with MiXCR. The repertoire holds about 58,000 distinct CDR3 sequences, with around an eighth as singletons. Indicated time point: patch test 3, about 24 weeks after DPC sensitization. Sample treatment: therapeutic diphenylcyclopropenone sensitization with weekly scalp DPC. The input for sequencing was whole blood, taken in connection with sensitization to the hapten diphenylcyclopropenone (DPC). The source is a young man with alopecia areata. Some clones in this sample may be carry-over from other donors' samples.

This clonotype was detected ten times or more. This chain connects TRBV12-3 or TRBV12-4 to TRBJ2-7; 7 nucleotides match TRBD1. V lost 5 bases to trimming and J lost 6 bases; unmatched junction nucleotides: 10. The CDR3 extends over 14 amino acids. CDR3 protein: CASSPRQGTGEQYF. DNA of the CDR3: TGTGCCAGCAGTCCCCGACAGGGTACGGGCGAGCAGTACTTC.

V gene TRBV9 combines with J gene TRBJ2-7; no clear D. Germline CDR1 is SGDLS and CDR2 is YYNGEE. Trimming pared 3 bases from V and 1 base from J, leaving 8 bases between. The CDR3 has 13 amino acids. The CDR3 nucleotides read TGTGCCAGCAGCGGCCACAGTTCCTACGAGCAGTACTTC. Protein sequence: CASSGHSSYEQYF.

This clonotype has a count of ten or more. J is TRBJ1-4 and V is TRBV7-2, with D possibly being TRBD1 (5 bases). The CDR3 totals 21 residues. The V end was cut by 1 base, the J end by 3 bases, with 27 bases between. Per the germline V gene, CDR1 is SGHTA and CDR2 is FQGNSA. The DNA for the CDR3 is TGTGCCAGCAGCTTAGTAGACAGCTACCCCTTCCAAGCAGCAGCTAATGAAAAACTGTTTTTT. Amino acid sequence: CASSLVDSYPFQAAANEKLFF.

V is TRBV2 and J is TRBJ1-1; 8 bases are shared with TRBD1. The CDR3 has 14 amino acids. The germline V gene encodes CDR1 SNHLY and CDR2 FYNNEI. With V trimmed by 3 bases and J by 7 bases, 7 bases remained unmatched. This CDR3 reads CASSDRTGSGEAFF. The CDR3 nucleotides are TGTGCCAGCAGTGATAGGACAGGGTCGGGTGAAGCTTTCTTT.

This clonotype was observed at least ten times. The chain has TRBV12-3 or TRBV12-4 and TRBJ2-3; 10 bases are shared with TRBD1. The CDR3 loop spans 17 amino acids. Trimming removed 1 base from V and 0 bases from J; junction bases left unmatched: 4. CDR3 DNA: TGTGCCAGCAGTTTAGACCGACAGGGGGCAAGCACAGATACGCAGTATTTT. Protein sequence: CASSLDRQGASTDTQYF.

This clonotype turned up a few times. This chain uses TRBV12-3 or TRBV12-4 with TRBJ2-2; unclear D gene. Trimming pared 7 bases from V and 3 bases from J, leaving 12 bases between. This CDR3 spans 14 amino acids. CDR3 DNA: TGTGCCAGCACGGCCTTGCCGTACACCGGGGAGCTGTTTTTT. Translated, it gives CASTALPYTGELFF.

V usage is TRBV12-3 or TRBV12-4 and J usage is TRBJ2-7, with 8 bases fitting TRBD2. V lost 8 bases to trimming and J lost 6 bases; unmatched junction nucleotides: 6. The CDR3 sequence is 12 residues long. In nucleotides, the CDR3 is TGTGCCAGCCGCCCGGGGGGGGGCGAGCAGTACTTC. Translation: CASRPGGGEQYF.

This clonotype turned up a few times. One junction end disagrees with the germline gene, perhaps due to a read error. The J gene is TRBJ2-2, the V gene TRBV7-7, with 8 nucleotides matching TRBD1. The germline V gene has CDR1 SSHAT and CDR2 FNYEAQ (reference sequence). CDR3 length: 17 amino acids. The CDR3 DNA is TGTGCTAGCAGCTCTCATGCGGGACAGGCGAACACCGGGGAGCTGTTTTTT. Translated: CASSSHAGQANTGELFF.

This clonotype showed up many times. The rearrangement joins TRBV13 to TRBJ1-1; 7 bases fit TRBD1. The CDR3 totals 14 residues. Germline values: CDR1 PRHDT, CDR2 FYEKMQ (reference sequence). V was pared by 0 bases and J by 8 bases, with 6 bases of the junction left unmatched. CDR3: CASSLGGGQVEAFF. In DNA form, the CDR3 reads TGTGCCAGCAGCTTAGGCGGAGGACAGGTGGAAGCTTTCTTT.

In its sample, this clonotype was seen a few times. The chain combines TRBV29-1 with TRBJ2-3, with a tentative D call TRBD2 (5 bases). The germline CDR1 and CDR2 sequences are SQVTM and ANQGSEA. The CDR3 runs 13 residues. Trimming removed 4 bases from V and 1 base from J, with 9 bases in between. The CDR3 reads CSVVKGGTDTQYF. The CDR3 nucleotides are TGCAGCGTTGTTAAGGGAGGCACAGATACGCAGTATTTT.